This passage covers 32 T cell receptor beta chains from one sample sequenced in a study of blood T cell repertoires in COVID-19. The table came from immunoSEQ multiplex PCR; TCRdb's copy has only in-frame clones and leaves some out. The sample has around 180,000 clones; under 80% are singletons. The sequencing sample was made of PBMCs or T cells enriched from blood (not recorded which). These receptors all stem from a woman aged 50 to 60 with acute COVID-19.

The rearrangement uses TRBV6-4 and TRBJ1-1; D is undetermined. V was cut by 0 bases and J by 4 bases, with 9 bases left in between. This CDR3 is 14 amino acids long. CDR1 and CDR2 (germline): MRHNA, SNTAGT. DNA of the CDR3: TGTGCCAGCAGTGACTCCCGAAAAGCCACTGAAGCTTTCTTT. This gives the protein CASSDSRKATEAFF.

This clone was observed a few times. The J gene is TRBJ2-1, the V gene TRBV2; a possible D gene is TRBD2 (7 bases). CDR1 is SNHLY, CDR2 FYNNEI, per germline. The CDR3 runs to 16 residues. With 10 bases removed from V and 0 bases from J, the gap between germline ends came to 19 bases. The CDR3 here is CATVYEGGSSYNEQFF. The DNA for the CDR3 is TGTGCCACCGTCTACGAGGGGGGGAGCTCCTACAATGAGCAGTTCTTC.

In its sample, this clone was seen a few times. This rearrangement joins TRBV18 to TRBJ1-2, with D tentatively TRBD1 (6 bases). There are 15 residues in the CDR3. The germline CDR1 and CDR2 sequences are KGHSH and LQKENI. The V end was cut by 1 base, the J end by 6 bases, with 15 bases between. CDR3 amino acids: CASSPRPGSGDGYTF. The CDR3 DNA reads as TGTGCCAGCTCACCACGGCCGGGGTCAGGGGATGGCTACACCTTC.

The V gene is TRBV4-1, the J gene TRBJ2-1; maybe TRBD2 (7 bases). Trimming left V 4 bases short and J 5 bases short, with 12 bases between. The CDR3 contains 14 residues. Germline CDR1 is MGHRA and CDR2 is YSYEKL. CDR3 DNA: TGCGCCAGCAGCCCGGGGGGCCCCCACAATGAGCAGTTCTTC. Its protein is CASSPGGPHNEQFF.

The chain combines TRBV18 with TRBJ1-4, with 7 bases fitting TRBD1. J lost 8 bases, V lost 6 bases, and 15 bases had no gene match. The CDR3 contains 16 residues. In germline, CDR1 is KGHSH, CDR2 LQKENI. In DNA form, the CDR3 reads TGTGCCAGCTCTGCGATAGGGGGCAGCCCCGGAGAAAAACTGTTTTTT. It yields the protein CASSAIGGSPGEKLFF.

The chain employs TRBV28 and TRBJ1-5; 11 nucleotides agree with TRBD1. This CDR3 is built from 17 residues. Germline CDR1 is MDHEN and CDR2 is SYDVKM. The ends lost 3 bases at V and 4 bases at J; junction bases unmatched: 8. DNA of the CDR3: TGTGCCAGCAGTTTGTACGCCGGGACAGGGGGTAATCAGCCCCAGCATTTT. Its translation: CASSLYAGTGGNQPQHF.

The chain employs TRBV11-2 and TRBJ1-1, with TRBD1 identical over 8 bases. Per the germline V gene, CDR1 is SGHAT and CDR2 is FQNNGV. The CDR3 runs 15 residues. V shed 5 bases and J 3 bases; nucleotides not matched to a gene: 8. The CDR3 DNA follows: TGTGCCAGCAGCCCCCGGGACAGGCGGGACACTGAAGCTTTCTTT. It codes for CASSPRDRRDTEAFF. Complete variable domain (other parts from reference TRBV11-2 and TRBJ1-1): EAGVAQSPRYKIIEKRQSVAFWCNPISGHATLYWYQQILGQGPKLLIQFQNNGVVDDSQLPKDRFSAERLKGVDSTLKIQPAKLEDSAVYLCASSPRDRRDTEAFFGQGTRLTVV.

V gene TRBV6-1 combines with J gene TRBJ1-5; D not certain. The CDR3 extends over 14 amino acids. Trimming cost V 2 bases and J 3 bases, with 8 bases left between them. Germline values: CDR1 MNHNS, CDR2 SASEGT. CDR3 DNA sequence: TGTGCCAGCAGTGAATATAGCGACAATCAGCCCCAGCATTTT. Translation: CASSEYSDNQPQHF.

The V call is TRBV29-1, the J call TRBJ1-2; 8 bases fit TRBD1. The germline CDR1 and CDR2 sequences are SQVTM and ANQGSEA. CDR3 length equals 14 residues. Unmatched junction bases numbered 8, after V lost 1 base and J lost 7 bases. Written as DNA, the CDR3 is TGCAGCGTTGAAGTCTTGGGACAGGCCTCTGGCTACACCTTC. This gives the protein CSVEVLGQASGYTF. The full variable domain, its missing parts supplied by reference TRBV29-1 and TRBJ1-2, is SAVISQKPSRDICQRGTSLTIQCQVDSQVTMMFWYRQQPGQSLTLIATANQGSEATYESGFVIDKFPISRPNLTFSTLTVSNMSPEDSSIYLCSVEVLGQASGYTFGSGTRLTVV.

The table lists this clone with a few counts. The chain is built from TRBV9 and TRBJ1-1; unclear D gene. The V and J ends lost 5 bases and 1 base respectively, with 9 bases between them. CDR3 length: 13 residues. CDR1 SGDLS and CDR2 YYNGEE come from the germline V gene. CDR3 sequence (DNA): TGTGCCAGCAGGCTTACTACGAACACTGAAGCTTTCTTT. Translated, it gives CASRLTTNTEAFF. Full variable domain (missing parts from reference TRBV9 and TRBJ1-1): DSGVTQTPKHLITATGQRVTLRCSPRSGDLSVYWYQQSLDQGLQFLIQYYNGEERAKGNILERFSAQQFPDLHSELNLSSLELGDSALYFCASRLTTNTEAFFGQGTRLTVV.

The CDR3 loop is CASSLLFPGNSGNTIYF. The DNA of the CDR3 is TGCGCCAGCAGCCTACTTTTTCCAGGCAACTCTGGAAACACCATATATTTT. The J gene is TRBJ1-3, the V gene TRBV4-3; D call uncertain. V was cut by 4 bases and J by 0 bases, with 16 bases left in between. CDR1 is LGHNA, CDR2 YSLEER, per germline. CDR3 length equals 17 residues.

This sequence joins TRBV6-6 and TRBJ1-2; unclear D gene. The V gene's germline CDR1 is MNHNY and CDR2 SVGAGI (reference sequence). The CDR3 contains 11 residues. With 7 bases removed from V and 6 bases from J, the gap between germline ends came to 9 bases. The chain's CDR3 is CASNPGHGYTF. CDR3 bases: TGTGCCAGCAACCCTGGGCATGGCTACACCTTC.

The V call is TRBV25-1, the J call TRBJ2-7; D not resolved. The germline V and J ends were trimmed by 2 bases and 8 bases, with 10 bases remaining between them. Per germline, CDR1 MGHDK and CDR2 SYGVNS. CDR3 length: 12 residues. The CDR3 loop is CASSERRIKQYV. The CDR3 nucleotides are TGTGCCAGCAGTGAACGGCGGATAAAGCAGTACGTC.

V gene TRBV7-8 combines with J gene TRBJ1-1, with D perhaps matching TRBD1 (5 bases). This CDR3 contains 15 residues. The germline V gene has CDR1 SGHVS and CDR2 FQNEAQ. V gave up 2 bases and J gave up 0 bases, with 10 bases separating them. The CDR3 spells CASSLQGTLNTEAFF. The DNA of the CDR3 is TGTGCCAGCAGCTTACAGGGCACCCTGAACACTGAAGCTTTCTTT. Supplemented by reference TRBV7-8 and TRBJ1-1, the full variable domain reads GAGVSQSPRYKVAKRGQDVALRCDPISGHVSLFWYQQALGQGPEFLTYFQNEAQLDKSGLPSDRFFAERPEGSVSTLKIQRTQQEDSAVYLCASSLQGTLNTEAFFGQGTRLTVV.

The chain recombines TRBV28 with TRBJ1-5; D not resolved. In germline, CDR1 is MDHEN, CDR2 SYDVKM. Trimming cost V 11 bases and J 4 bases, with 18 bases left between them. This CDR3 has 14 residues. CDR3 DNA sequence: TGTGCCTCCTGCCGGGGTTGGGGAAATCAGCCCCAGCATTTT. Translated: CASCRGWGNQPQHF.

This clone has only a few counts. This chain joins TRBV5-8 and TRBJ1-5, with unresolved D. Germline loops: CDR1 SGHTS, CDR2 YDEGEE. V lost 2 bases, J lost 3 bases, and 15 bases lay in between. The CDR3 sequence is 16 residues long. This CDR3 is CASSLDSASFNQPQHF. Here the CDR3 DNA reads TGTGCCAGCAGCTTAGATAGCGCTTCTTTCAATCAGCCCCAGCATTTT.

The chain carries TRBV3-1 (or the pseudogene TRBV3-2) and TRBJ1-5, with D hard to call. With 5 bases removed from V and 5 bases from J, the gap between germline ends came to 7 bases. Looked up from germline, CDR1 is LGHDT and CDR2 is YNNKEL (reference sequence). The CDR3 totals 12 residues. CDR3 in DNA: TGTGCCAGCAGCGAGCCCGATCAGCCCCAGCATTTT. Its translation is CASSEPDQPQHF.

V gene TRBV11-2 combines with J gene TRBJ1-2, with D possibly matching TRBD1 (6 bases). The CDR3 covers 13 residues. Germline lookup yields CDR1 SGHAT and CDR2 FQNNGV. The V end lost 6 bases, the J end lost 4 bases, and 12 bases lay between the germline ends. CDR3 coding DNA: TGTGCCAGCAGTCGGACAGCTCGCTATGGCTACACCTTC. This translates into CASSRTARYGYTF. The full variable domain, with the rest looked up from reference TRBV11-2 and TRBJ1-2, is EAGVAQSPRYKIIEKRQSVAFWCNPISGHATLYWYQQILGQGPKLLIQFQNNGVVDDSQLPKDRFSAERLKGVDSTLKIQPAKLEDSAVYLCASSRTARYGYTFGSGTRLTVV.

The rearrangement joins TRBV28 to TRBJ1-5; 7 bases line up with TRBD1. The CDR3 has 15 amino acids. V shed 5 bases, J shed 3 bases, and the junction held 7 bases outside the gene matches. Germline V CDR1 and CDR2: MDHEN, SYDVKM. The CDR3 is CASSPSTGSNQPQHF. CDR3 sequence (DNA): TGTGCCAGCAGTCCATCGACAGGGTCCAATCAGCCCCAGCATTTT.

This chain joins TRBV27 and TRBJ2-1, with D perhaps TRBD1 (5 bases). Trimming shortened V by 5 bases and J by 8 bases, and 19 bases separated the two germline ends. In germline, CDR1 is MNHEY, CDR2 SMNVEV (reference sequence). The CDR3 contains 15 residues. DNA for the CDR3: TGTGCCAGCAGTGCCCACCTTAGGGGTCAGGATGAGCAGTTCTTC. This sequence encodes CASSAHLRGQDEQFF.

J is TRBJ1-2 and V is TRBV27, with D unresolved. Trimming took off 4 bases at V and 8 bases at J, with 14 bases between the two ends. Germline V lookup: CDR1 MNHEY, CDR2 SMNVEV (reference sequence). CDR3 length: 13 amino acids. The CDR3 loop reads CASSSSEPGGYTF. The CDR3 nucleotides are TGTGCCAGCAGTTCATCCGAACCGGGGGGCTACACCTTC.

The rearrangement joins TRBV5-1 to TRBJ1-2; tentative D call: TRBD1 (6 bases). The germline V and J ends were trimmed by 3 bases and 6 bases, with 12 bases remaining between them. There are 13 residues in the CDR3. Looked up from germline, CDR1 is SGHRS and CDR2 is YFSETQ. The CDR3: CASSYSGQNGYTF. The CDR3 DNA is TGCGCCAGCAGCTACTCTGGACAGAATGGCTACACCTTC.

This clone has more than one count but fewer than ten. This rearrangement joins TRBV4-1 to TRBJ2-1, with TRBD1 identical over 7 bases. V dropped 4 bases and J dropped 0; count of bases not matched to a gene: 18. Per germline, CDR1 MGHRA and CDR2 YSYEKL. This CDR3 contains 20 residues. The CDR3 nucleotides are TGCGCCAGCAGCCCTTCGCTTGTGACTTTCCGGGACAGCTCCTACAATGAGCAGTTCTTC. Translating gives CASSPSLVTFRDSSYNEQFF.

This clone was recorded once. This chain joins TRBV6-2 or TRBV6-3 and TRBJ1-6; no firm D call. The CDR3 runs to 14 residues. CDR1 and CDR2 from the germline V gene are MNHEY and SVGEGT. V was clipped by 2 bases and J by 10 bases, with 12 bases between them. For the CDR3, the DNA is TGTGCCAGCAGTTACGAGGGCCGGCGCTCACCCCTCCACTTT. Protein product: CASSYEGRRSPLHF.

V is TRBV7-9 and J is TRBJ2-5, with TRBD1 matching 7 bases. The V and J ends lost 5 bases and 5 bases, in that order; junction bases with no gene match: 8. The CDR3 contains 14 residues. Germline lookup yields CDR1 SEHNR and CDR2 FQNEAQ (reference sequence). As DNA, the CDR3 is TGTGCCAGCAGCCGTAGTACAGGGGTGGAGACCCAGTACTTC. It yields the protein CASSRSTGVETQYF.

The chain employs TRBV5-5 and TRBJ2-1; 9 nucleotides match TRBD2. The germline gives CDR1 SGHKS, CDR2 YYEKEE (reference sequence). There are 17 residues in the CDR3. V dropped 7 bases and J dropped 7; count of bases not matched to a gene: 18. As DNA, the CDR3 is TGTGCCAGCCTTAATGGGGCCGCTAGCGGGGCCGTTAATGAGCAGTTCTTC. Amino acids: CASLNGAASGAVNEQFF.

This rearrangement joins TRBV6-6 to TRBJ1-1; D perhaps matches TRBD1 (5 bases). Germline CDR1 is MNHNY and CDR2 is SVGAGI (reference sequence). Trimming removed 7 bases at V and 5 bases at J, with 11 bases between. The CDR3 covers 12 residues. The CDR3 loop reads CASTRKGTEAFF. CDR3 sequence (DNA): TGTGCCAGCACCAGGAAGGGGACTGAAGCTTTCTTT.

V gene TRBV5-1 combines with J gene TRBJ1-4; 7 positions agree with TRBD1. J gave up 6 bases and V 4 bases, and 3 bases lay outside the gene matches. Germline loops: CDR1 SGHRS, CDR2 YFSETQ. The CDR3 extends over 13 amino acids. CDR3 nucleotide sequence: TGCGCCAGCAGCATCCAGGGGGATGAAAAACTGTTTTTT. It is translated as CASSIQGDEKLFF.

V and J are TRBV4-3 and TRBJ2-1, with 12 positions matching TRBD2. The V gene end was trimmed by 0 bases and the J gene end by 8 bases; junction bases not matched to a gene: 11. The CDR3 has 18 residues. Germline values: CDR1 LGHNA, CDR2 YSLEER. The CDR3 loop reads CASSQDRASGGAIHEQFF. CDR3 DNA sequence: TGCGCCAGCAGCCAAGATCGGGCTAGCGGGGGGGCGATCCATGAGCAGTTCTTC.

V usage is TRBV6-2 or TRBV6-3 and J usage is TRBJ1-3; D unclear. The V end lost 2 bases, the J end lost 0 bases, and 8 bases lay between the germline ends. CDR3 size: 15 residues. The germline CDR1 and CDR2 sequences are MNHEY and SVGEGT. This chain's CDR3 is CASSYVASSGNTIYF. In nucleotides, the CDR3 is TGTGCCAGCAGTTACGTGGCAAGCTCTGGAAACACCATATATTTT.

The chain uses TRBV30 and TRBJ1-1; D gene uncertain. The CDR3 extends over 12 amino acids. Germline CDR1 is GTSNPN and CDR2 is SVGIG (reference sequence). The germline V and J ends were trimmed by 1 base and 0 bases, with 3 bases remaining between them. In DNA, the CDR3 is TGTGCCTGGAGTGAGCTGAACACTGAAGCTTTCTTT. Translating gives CAWSELNTEAFF.

This chain connects TRBV7-2 to TRBJ2-1, with TRBD2 identical over 12 bases. This CDR3 spans 15 amino acids. After removal of 1 base from V and 8 bases from J, the junction contained 3 bases not matched to a gene. The germline V gene has CDR1 SGHTA and CDR2 FQGNSA. The CDR3 DNA is TGTGCCAGCAGCTTAGGAACTAGCGGGGGGTATGAGCAGTTCTTC. Protein product: CASSLGTSGGYEQFF.